Following are 15 T cell receptor beta chains from one sample sequenced in a study of cytomegalovirus exposure and HLA in healthy donors (dated by TCRdb to 2015 to 2018). The library was obtained by the immunoSEQ multiplex PCR assay. A mixture of 60 forward primers for TCR Vbeta segments and 13 reverse primers for TCR Jbeta segments was used in the multiplex PCR. TCRdb holds this immuneACCESS table with in-frame rearrangements only. Some clones are missing; in checked studies, unresolved V genes explain under half, and the rest has no known cause. The sample table shows about 100,000 clones, and 74% are seen once. The ten most abundant clones make up 14% of the sample. Specimen: PBMCs. Receptors were obtained from a woman between 40 and 50 years old in good health and CMV-seropositive.

This clone was counted only a few times. The chain is built from TRBV12-5 and TRBJ2-1, with 9 bases that match TRBD1. The germline V gene encodes CDR1 LGHNT and CDR2 FRNRAP. V was clipped by 4 bases and J by 2 bases; unmatched bases: 3. This CDR3 contains 15 residues. This CDR3 is CASGSGTGPYNEQFF. The CDR3 DNA reads as TGTGCTAGTGGTTCCGGGACAGGGCCCTACAATGAGCAGTTCTTC.

The chain links TRBV19 to TRBJ2-2; D may be TRBD1 (6 bases). The CDR3 is 16 residues long. The germline V gene has CDR1 LNHDA and CDR2 SQIVND (reference sequence). V was trimmed by 4 bases and J by 3 bases, leaving 15 bases between them. The CDR3 nucleotides read TGTGCCAGTAGTAGAGTGGCAGGGGCAGACACCGGGGAGCTGTTTTTT. Its translation is CASSRVAGADTGELFF.

The CDR3, as DNA: TGTGCCAGCAGTGACGGACAGGGCGGGTCGTATGAGGAAAAACTGTTTTTT. The encoded protein is CASSDGQGGSYEEKLFF. The genes are TRBV6-1 and TRBJ1-4, with 8 bases matching TRBD1. V was pared by 3 bases and J by 8 bases, with 14 bases of the junction left unmatched. This CDR3 has 17 amino acids. Looked up from germline, CDR1 is MNHNS and CDR2 is SASEGT.

The rearrangement links TRBV15 to TRBJ2-1; 7 bases are a match to TRBD2. The trim removed 0 bases at V and 3 bases at J, leaving 8 bases unmatched. Per the germline V gene, CDR1 is LNHNV and CDR2 is YYDKDF (reference sequence). The CDR3 consists of 17 residues. CDR3 nucleotides: TGTGCCACCAGCAGAGATATTGGGCGGGGGAGCTACAATGAGCAGTTCTTC. Its translation: CATSRDIGRGSYNEQFF.

This chain connects TRBV6-5 to TRBJ2-1; 13 nucleotides agree with TRBD2. Losses at the gene ends were 5 bases for V and 10 bases for J; bases not matched to a gene: 8. Germline CDR1 is MNHEY and CDR2 is SVGAGI. The CDR3 spans 15 residues. DNA of the CDR3: TGTGCCAGCAGTCCGACTAGCGGGGGGACTCAGGAGCAGTTCTTC. Its translation is CASSPTSGGTQEQFF.

The chain couples TRBV19 to TRBJ1-1, with D uncertain. Germline CDR1 and CDR2: LNHDA and SQIVND (reference sequence). Deletions cut 1 base from V and 1 base from J, with 10 bases between. The CDR3 covers 15 residues. This CDR3 reads CASSIGVEGNTEAFF. The CDR3 DNA reads TGTGCCAGTAGTATAGGGGTTGAGGGGAACACTGAAGCTTTCTTT.

The chain couples TRBV30 to TRBJ2-1; a weak D match, TRBD2 (6 bases). The CDR3 spans 15 residues. V shed 0 bases and J shed 6 bases, with 15 bases lying between them. Germline loops: CDR1 GTSNPN, CDR2 SVGIG (reference sequence). The CDR3 DNA sequence: TGTGCCTGGAGTGTCGGGGGAAACCCCCTCAATGAGCAGTTCTTC. Its translation is CAWSVGGNPLNEQFF.

The chain carries TRBV5-1 and TRBJ2-5; 12 bases fit TRBD1. This CDR3 spans 15 amino acids. Losses at the gene ends were 3 bases for V and 5 bases for J; bases not matched to a gene: 5. Germline CDR1 reads SGHRS; CDR2 reads YFSETQ. Here the CDR3 DNA reads TGCGCCAGCAGCTCCACCGGGACAGGGGGCGAGACCCAGTACTTC. It translates to CASSSTGTGGETQYF.

The genes are TRBV5-1 and TRBJ2-1, with TRBD2 identical over 12 bases. Germline assignment: CDR1 SGHRS and CDR2 YFSETQ. The CDR3 is made up of 15 amino acids. V gave up 7 bases and J gave up 4 bases; unmatched junction bases: 6. The CDR3 DNA sequence: TGCGCCAGCGGACAAGGACTAGCGGGGTACAATGAGCAGTTCTTC. Translating it yields CASGQGLAGYNEQFF.

V usage is TRBV7-2 and J usage is TRBJ2-5; a weak D match, TRBD1 (6 bases). CDR3 size: 15 residues. CDR1 and CDR2 from the germline V gene are SGHTA and FQGNSA. V lost 4 bases, J lost 7 bases, and 19 bases lay in between. CDR3 sequence: CASSSGTWEPGTQYF. CDR3 nucleotides: TGTGCCAGCAGCTCCGGGACATGGGAGCCCGGGACCCAGTACTTC.

The chain joins TRBV10-3 to TRBJ1-2; TRBD1 is a possible D gene (6 bases). Germline CDR1 and CDR2: ENHRY and SYGVKD. Trimming shortened V by 4 bases and J by 8 bases, and 14 bases separated the two germline ends. This CDR3 is built from 13 residues. The CDR3 DNA follows: TGTGCCATCAGTGTGGGGGGGCTGTCGGGCTACACCTTC. Translated: CAISVGGLSGYTF.

This chain joins TRBV19 and TRBJ1-1; 7 bases map to TRBD1. This CDR3 has 14 residues. V dropped 4 bases and J dropped 7; count of bases not matched to a gene: 9. The germline gives CDR1 LNHDA, CDR2 SQIVND (reference sequence). In DNA form, the CDR3 reads TGTGCCAGTAGTACCTGGACAGGAGAAAATGAAGCTTTCTTT. Its protein product is CASSTWTGENEAFF.

The genes are TRBV6-5 and TRBJ2-7; TRBD1 aligns across 9 bases. From germline, CDR1 is MNHEY and CDR2 SVGAGI. V lost 6 bases to trimming and J lost 6 bases; unmatched junction nucleotides: 9. The CDR3 totals 14 residues. The CDR3 sequence: CASSIPGQGTEQYF. The CDR3 DNA reads TGTGCCAGCAGCATACCGGGACAGGGAACCGAGCAGTACTTC.

This rearrangement joins TRBV6-1 to TRBJ2-5; D gene unclear. CDR3 size: 14 residues. The germline gives CDR1 MNHNS, CDR2 SASEGT. V lost 2 bases and J lost 5, with 12 bases in between. CDR3: CASSENPSWETQYF. The CDR3 DNA reads as TGTGCCAGCAGTGAAAATCCTAGTTGGGAGACCCAGTACTTC.

In DNA form, the CDR3 reads TGCAGCGTTGTCAGGGGACTAGCGGGGCGGGGGACCCAGTACTTC. Residues: CSVVRGLAGRGTQYF. The rearrangement joins TRBV29-1 to TRBJ2-5; 13 nucleotides agree with TRBD2. V trimming: 4 bases; J trimming: 7 bases; junction bases outside the gene matches: 9. Germline V gene lookup returns CDR1 SQVTM and CDR2 ANQGSEA. The CDR3 length is 15 residues.